This T cell receptor beta chain derives from a study of blood T cell repertoires in COVID-19. Overall study: Collection of acute and convalescent COVID-19 samples took place in the United States, Italy and Spain. Sample material is recorded as cDNA or gDNA derived from T cells, B-cell-depleted T cells, or PBMCs.

Original methodology: It was from reference gene primer amplification that nucleated cell counts were estimated. Produced via immunoSEQ multiplex PCR; TCRdb's table is partial and in-frame only. Clone size and V and J calls were adopted from that table, with D and trimming inferred from the DNA. The repertoire holds more than 65,000 clones, with around 83% as singletons. This CDR3 comprises 13 residues. The germline gives CDR1 SGHTA, CDR2 FQGTGA. Between the trimmed V and J ends, which lost 2 bases and 9 bases, there was a span of 8 bases. The source is a woman aged 70-85 years with acute or convalescent COVID-19. Material: peripheral blood. This chain connects TRBV7-3 to TRBJ1-6; D perhaps matches TRBD1 (6 bases). The CDR3 nucleotides are TGTGCCAGCAGCTTAGGGGGGGCTTCACCCCTCCACTTT. It specifies CASSLGGASPLHF.